These 27 T cell receptor beta chains were all obtained from the same sample, sequenced in a study of blood T cell repertoires in COVID-19. Sequencing was performed with immunoSEQ multiplex PCR; in TCRdb, only in-frame clones are kept and a portion is missing. The sample contains some 70,000 clones, approximately 89% of which appear only once. The source material was peripheral blood. All receptors come from an older woman with acute or convalescent COVID-19.

CDR3: CASIRESSGNTIYF. For the CDR3, the DNA is TGTGCCAGTATACGAGAGAGCTCTGGAAACACCATATATTTT. The genes are TRBV19 and TRBJ1-3; D gene unclear. Germline assignment: CDR1 LNHDA and CDR2 SQIVND (reference sequence). This CDR3 contains 14 residues. The V end lost 7 bases, the J end lost 0 bases, and 10 bases lay between the germline ends.

The V gene is TRBV18, the J gene TRBJ1-2, with D maybe TRBD1 (6 bases). The V gene's germline CDR1 is KGHSH and CDR2 LQKENI. V shed 3 bases and J shed 4 bases, with 12 bases lying between them. The CDR3 extends over 14 amino acids. The CDR3 DNA is TGTGCCAGCTCACCTCTCAGGGGAAGCTATGGCTACACCTTC. Amino acid sequence: CASSPLRGSYGYTF.

The rearrangement joins TRBV4-2 to TRBJ2-7; D gene ambiguous. Per the germline V gene, CDR1 is LGHNA and CDR2 is YNFKEQ. Trimming took 2 bases from V and 2 from J, leaving 7 bases between them. This CDR3 is 13 amino acids long. This CDR3 reads CASSQNSPYEQYF. The CDR3 bases are TGTGCCAGCAGCCAAAACAGCCCCTACGAGCAGTACTTC.

This clone was observed a few times. The chain links TRBV29-1 to TRBJ1-1, with D unresolved. Germline-derived CDR1 and CDR2 are SQVTM and ANQGSEA. With 4 bases removed from V and 0 bases from J, the gap between germline ends came to 9 bases. The CDR3 has 13 residues. CDR3 residues: CSVGAGMNTEAFF. CDR3 DNA sequence: TGCAGCGTTGGGGCAGGAATGAACACTGAAGCTTTCTTT.

About this clone: One end of the junction varies from germline; a read error may be responsible. In DNA, the CDR3 is TGTGCCAGCAGCCAAGATCTTTTCCTACCGCCGATTTTT. This gives the protein CASSQDLFLPPIF. V and J are TRBV3-1 (or the pseudogene TRBV3-2) and TRBJ1-4; no firm D call. CDR3 size: 13 residues. Looked up from germline, CDR1 is LGHDT and CDR2 is YNNKEL (reference sequence).

CDR3: CASSYDRGRLNTEAFF. CDR3 bases: TGTGCCAGCAGTTACGACAGAGGACGGCTGAACACTGAAGCTTTCTTT. The chain links TRBV6-5 to TRBJ1-1; the D gene is possibly TRBD1 (5 bases). The CDR3 contains 16 residues. Germline-derived CDR1 and CDR2 are MNHEY and SVGAGI. V dropped 2 bases and J dropped 0 bases, with 13 bases sitting between them.

This clone was seen more than once but under ten times. The CDR3 DNA sequence: TGCGCCAGCAGCCAAGAGAGGCTAGCGGCCGAGCAGTTCTTC. Translating gives CASSQERLAAEQFF. This chain uses TRBV4-3 with TRBJ2-1; 7 bases are shared with TRBD2. Germline assignment: CDR1 LGHNA and CDR2 YSLEER. The CDR3 loop spans 14 amino acids. Trimming at V came to 0 bases and at J to 10 bases, leaving 6 bases not matched to a gene.

The chain employs TRBV3-1 (or the pseudogene TRBV3-2) and TRBJ2-7; D might be TRBD2 (6 bases). Germline values: CDR1 LGHDT, CDR2 YNNKEL (reference sequence). This CDR3 contains 16 residues. V shed 0 bases and J shed 4 bases, with 16 bases lying between them. The CDR3 loop reads CASSQEMASEGYEQYF. CDR3 bases: TGTGCCAGCAGCCAAGAAATGGCTAGCGAGGGTTACGAGCAGTACTTC.

This clone was seen only once. This sequence joins TRBV12-3 or TRBV12-4 and TRBJ1-1; TRBD1 is a possible D gene (6 bases). This CDR3 has 13 residues. Trimming cost V 2 bases and J 5 bases, with 9 bases left between them. The CDR3 loop is CASSLTGTTEAFF. CDR3 bases: TGTGCCAGCAGTTTAACAGGGACGACTGAAGCTTTCTTT.

This chain joins TRBV6-5 and TRBJ1-1, with 9 bases matching TRBD1. The CDR3 spans 13 residues. J gave up 4 bases and V 6 bases, and 3 bases lay outside the gene matches. Germline values: CDR1 MNHEY, CDR2 SVGAGI. The CDR3 sequence is CASREDRGTEAFF. As DNA, the CDR3 is TGTGCCAGCAGAGAGGACAGGGGCACTGAAGCTTTCTTT.

The genes are TRBV5-6 and TRBJ2-7, with TRBD2 matching over 7 bases. The trim removed 3 bases at V and 0 bases at J, leaving 3 bases unmatched. In germline, CDR1 is SGHDT, CDR2 YYEEEE. The CDR3 sequence is 14 residues long. The CDR3 region has the DNA TGTGCCAGCAGCTCCACGGGGGGCTCCTACGAGCAGTACTTC. This sequence encodes CASSSTGGSYEQYF.

The V gene is TRBV11-3, the J gene TRBJ2-3, with 7 bases aligning to TRBD2. Losses at the gene ends were 4 bases for V and 5 bases for J; bases not matched to a gene: 3. CDR1 SGHNT and CDR2 YENEEA come from the germline V gene. This CDR3 comprises 13 residues. CDR3: CASSSSGGDTQYF. CDR3 nucleotide sequence: TGTGCCAGCAGCTCATCGGGGGGAGATACGCAGTATTTT.

This clone was counted only a few times. The chain links TRBV4-2 to TRBJ1-1; 9 bases line up with TRBD1. Trimming removed 3 bases from V and 3 bases from J; junction bases left unmatched: 8. The CDR3 covers 16 residues. Germline V lookup: CDR1 LGHNA, CDR2 YNFKEQ. This CDR3 is CASSQEQGALDTEAFF. DNA for the CDR3: TGTGCCAGCAGCCAGGAACAGGGGGCCCTGGACACTGAAGCTTTCTTT.

The chain employs TRBV5-5 and TRBJ1-2; D may be TRBD1 (5 bases). V was pared by 4 bases and J by 4 bases, with 14 bases between. The CDR3 extends over 14 amino acids. The germline gives CDR1 SGHKS, CDR2 YYEKEE (reference sequence). This CDR3 is CASSEGLSIYGYTF. The CDR3 DNA reads as TGTGCCAGCAGCGAGGGACTGTCGATCTATGGCTACACCTTC.

This chain connects TRBV7-2 to TRBJ1-5; 9 bases are shared with TRBD1. This CDR3 comprises 14 residues. V was clipped by 6 bases and J by 7 bases; unmatched bases: 7. CDR1 is SGHTA and CDR2 is FQGNSA in the germline V gene. As DNA, the CDR3 is TGTGCCAGCAGTTACGGACAGGGGCCCCAGCCCCAGCATTTT. It yields the protein CASSYGQGPQPQHF.

The chain carries TRBV28 and TRBJ2-7; 7 bases are shared with TRBD1. The CDR3 loop spans 14 amino acids. Trimming removed 4 bases from V and 3 bases from J; junction bases left unmatched: 6. From germline, CDR1 is MDHEN and CDR2 SYDVKM. DNA of the CDR3: TGTGCCAGCAGTTCAGGGGGAACCCTCTACGAGCAGTACTTC. This sequence encodes CASSSGGTLYEQYF.

The rearrangement links TRBV6-2 or TRBV6-3 to TRBJ2-7; D uncertain. CDR1 is MNHEY, CDR2 SVGEGT, per germline. Trimming removed 2 bases at V and 0 bases at J, with 20 bases between. This CDR3 contains 18 residues. The CDR3 loop is CASSYRRQASLPSYEQYF. DNA of the CDR3: TGTGCCAGCAGTTACAGGCGTCAAGCGAGCTTACCCTCCTACGAGCAGTACTTC.

The chain carries TRBV13 and TRBJ1-6, with D unresolved. CDR1 is PRHDT and CDR2 is FYEKMQ in the germline V gene (reference sequence). V was clipped by 1 base and J by 13 bases, with 20 bases between them. The CDR3 covers 16 residues. The CDR3 coding sequence is TGTGCCAGCAGCTTAGTCGTCGGAGGGTACACCTCCCCCCTCCACTTT. The encoded protein is CASSLVVGGYTSPLHF.

The rearrangement uses TRBV24-1 and TRBJ1-4; possibly TRBD1 for D (5 bases). The CDR3 is 13 amino acids. CDR1 is KGHDR and CDR2 is SFDVKD in the germline V gene. V dropped 2 bases and J dropped 14 bases, with 14 bases sitting between them. CDR3 nucleotides: TGTGCCACCAGTGATTCAGACAGCCCCGTGCTGTTTTTT. This translates into CATSDSDSPVLFF.

The chain employs TRBV4-3 and TRBJ2-7; 7 positions agree with TRBD1. CDR1 and CDR2 (germline): LGHNA, YSLEER. The CDR3 extends over 15 amino acids. Germline trimming cut 2 bases from V and 5 bases from J; bases unmatched to any gene: 9. This CDR3 is CASSQSQQGDDEQYF. Here the CDR3 DNA reads TGCGCCAGCAGCCAATCCCAGCAGGGGGACGACGAGCAGTACTTC.

The chain couples TRBV28 to TRBJ2-1; D is unclear. The CDR3 length is 11 residues. Trimming removed 7 bases from V and 7 bases from J, with 8 bases in between. Looked up from germline, CDR1 is MDHEN and CDR2 is SYDVKM. In DNA form, the CDR3 reads TGTGCCAGCAAATTCCGGAATGAGCAGTTCTTC. Protein sequence: CASKFRNEQFF.

This clone was seen a few times. The V call is TRBV11-2, the J call TRBJ2-1; D unclear. This CDR3 has 15 residues. V lost 5 bases and J lost 4, with 15 bases in between. In germline, CDR1 is SGHAT, CDR2 FQNNGV. The CDR3 coding sequence is TGTGCCAGCAGCCCCTCCTGGCTCGGGTACAATGAGCAGTTCTTC. Residues: CASSPSWLGYNEQFF.

CDR3 loop: CASSRLRGSSYNEQFF. Written as DNA, the CDR3 is TGTGCCAGCTCACGACTCAGGGGGAGCTCCTACAATGAGCAGTTCTTC. This chain joins TRBV18 and TRBJ2-1; 7 nucleotides match TRBD1. Trimming removed 4 bases from V and 0 bases from J; junction bases left unmatched: 6. Germline CDR1 KGHSH, CDR2 LQKENI. The length of the CDR3 is 16 residues. Filled out from reference TRBV18 and TRBJ2-1, the complete variable domain reads NAGVMQNPRHLVRRRGQEARLRCSPMKGHSHVYWYRQLPEEGLKFMVYLQKENIIDESGMPKERFSAEFPKEGPSILRIQQVVRGDSAAYFCASSRLRGSSYNEQFFGPGTRLTVL.

The chain couples TRBV2 to TRBJ1-4; 8 positions agree with TRBD1. Trimming cost V 6 bases and J 8 bases; bases outside gene matches: 8. This CDR3 is 14 amino acids long. In germline, CDR1 is SNHLY, CDR2 FYNNEI. This chain's CDR3 is CASRTGAPNEKLFF. CDR3 sequence (DNA): TGTGCCAGCAGGACAGGGGCCCCCAACGAAAAACTGTTTTTT.

The chain carries TRBV5-4 and TRBJ2-7; TRBD2 matches at 7 bases. Germline V gives CDR1 SGHNT, CDR2 YYREEE (reference sequence). There are 16 residues in the CDR3. J was trimmed by 2 bases and V by 4 bases; bases with no gene match: 12. CDR3 sequence: CASSRAASGNTYEQYF. The DNA for the CDR3 is TGTGCCAGCAGCCGGGCGGCTAGCGGTAATACCTACGAGCAGTACTTC.

The V call is TRBV9, the J call TRBJ1-2; TRBD1 might be the D (5 bases). The CDR3 length is 14 residues. Trimming took 0 bases from V and 6 from J, leaving 12 bases between them. CDR1 is SGDLS, CDR2 YYNGEE, per germline. The CDR3 region has the DNA TGTGCCAGCAGCGTAGCTCAGGGCCCGGATGGCTACACCTTC. Amino acids: CASSVAQGPDGYTF.

This chain links TRBV6-6 with TRBJ2-1; TRBD2 is a possible D gene (6 bases). CDR3 length: 14 residues. Germline loops: CDR1 MNHNY, CDR2 SVGAGI (reference sequence). The V end lost 2 bases, the J end lost 7 bases, and 12 bases lay between the germline ends. CDR3 sequence: CASSYIGGSNEQFF. CDR3 in DNA: TGTGCCAGCAGTTACATCGGGGGTTCGAATGAGCAGTTCTTC.